The 24 T cell receptor beta chains in this list originate from one sample, sequenced in a study of blood T cell repertoires in COVID-19. TCRdb's table, derived via immunoSEQ multiplex PCR, lists solely in-frame clones and lacks some. The sample lists about 330,000 clones, more than 85% seen once, with about 18% in the top ten. Sequenced: PBMCs or T cells enriched from blood (not recorded which). The receptors here all came from a woman under 40 who had recovered from COVID-19.

This chain connects TRBV7-2 to TRBJ1-1, with D possibly TRBD1 on 5 matching bases. Per the germline V gene, CDR1 is SGHTA and CDR2 is FQGNSA. Trimming removed 2 bases at V and 1 base at J, with 14 bases between. This CDR3 is built from 16 residues. The CDR3 region has the DNA TGTGCCAGCAGCTTACGGGGGTGGGGAGGGAACACTGAAGCTTTCTTT. Translated, it gives CASSLRGWGGNTEAFF.

This chain connects TRBV28 to TRBJ2-7; no clear D. Trimming took 5 bases from V and 1 from J, leaving 18 bases between them. Looked up from germline, CDR1 is MDHEN and CDR2 is SYDVKM. This CDR3 contains 16 residues. CDR3 residues: CASSPMKWATSYEQYF. The CDR3 DNA reads TGTGCCAGCAGTCCAATGAAGTGGGCTACTTCCTACGAGCAGTACTTC. Complete variable domain (other parts from reference TRBV28 and TRBJ2-7): DVKVTQSSRYLVKRTGEKVFLECVQDMDHENMFWYRQDPGLGLRLIYFSYDVKMKEKGDIPEGYSVSREKKERFSLILESASTNQTSMYLCASSPMKWATSYEQYFGPGTRLTVT.

V usage is TRBV7-8 and J usage is TRBJ2-7; tentative D call: TRBD1 (5 bases). The germline V and J ends were trimmed by 7 bases and 2 bases, with 15 bases remaining between them. Germline V gene data show CDR1 as SGHVS and CDR2 as FQNEAQ. The CDR3 totals 14 residues. CDR3 bases: TGTGCCAGCACCCTTCGTTCAGGGCCCTACGAGCAGTACTTC. Amino acid sequence: CASTLRSGPYEQYF.

The J gene is TRBJ1-1, the V gene TRBV5-4; TRBD1 aligns across 11 bases. The CDR3 loop spans 15 amino acids. Germline CDR1 reads SGHNT; CDR2 reads YYREEE (reference sequence). V was clipped by 3 bases and J by 3 bases; unmatched bases: 4. CDR3 in DNA: TGTGCCAGCAGCTCGGACAGGGGGCGCGACACTGAAGCTTTCTTT. Its translation: CASSSDRGRDTEAFF.

This clone is a singleton in its sample. Other DNA sequences in the same sample also yield this CDR3. This chain links TRBV19 with TRBJ1-5; 8 bases align to TRBD1. The CDR3 contains 15 residues. Germline V gene sequence: CDR1 LNHDA, CDR2 SQIVND (reference sequence). The V and J ends lost 1 base and 1 base, in that order; junction bases with no gene match: 0. The chain's CDR3 is CASSIAGGSNQPQHF. The DNA for the CDR3 is TGTGCCAGTAGTATAGCAGGGGGCAGCAATCAGCCCCAGCATTTT.

V gene TRBV2 combines with J gene TRBJ1-2; 9 positions match TRBD1. The CDR3 length is 15 residues. J gave up 3 bases and V 4 bases, and 6 bases lay outside the gene matches. Germline V gene sequence: CDR1 SNHLY, CDR2 FYNNEI. This CDR3 is CASSGWTGEDYGYTF. The CDR3 DNA is TGTGCCAGCAGTGGGTGGACAGGGGAAGACTATGGCTACACCTTC.

The rearrangement uses TRBV19 and TRBJ1-3, with TRBD1 as a possible D gene (6 bases). The V end lost 8 bases, the J end lost 2 bases, and 16 bases lay between the germline ends. CDR1 LNHDA and CDR2 SQIVND come from the germline V gene (reference sequence). The CDR3 runs 15 residues. The DNA for the CDR3 is TGTGCCAGTTCCAGGAGCCAGGGGACTGGAAACACCATATATTTT. Amino acids: CASSRSQGTGNTIYF.

The rearrangement joins TRBV9 to TRBJ2-2, with D possibly TRBD2 on 5 matching bases. V was pared by 3 bases and J by 7 bases, with 16 bases between. Germline V gene data show CDR1 as SGDLS and CDR2 as YYNGEE. The CDR3 has 15 amino acids. The CDR3 sequence: CASSEGGSWVGELFF. For the CDR3, the DNA is TGTGCCAGCAGCGAAGGAGGATCCTGGGTCGGGGAGCTGTTTTTT. The variable domain in full, with the rest retrieved from reference TRBV9 and TRBJ2-2, is DSGVTQTPKHLITATGQRVTLRCSPRSGDLSVYWYQQSLDQGLQFLIQYYNGEERAKGNILERFSAQQFPDLHSELNLSSLELGDSALYFCASSEGGSWVGELFFGEGSRLTVL.

CDR3 loop: CASSRTISETQYF. The CDR3 nucleotides read TGTGCCAGCAGCCGAACTATTTCGGAGACCCAGTACTTC. V is TRBV7-3 and J is TRBJ2-5; D not resolved. The CDR3 runs to 13 residues. Trimming pared 5 bases from V and 5 bases from J, leaving 12 bases between. Germline-derived CDR1 and CDR2 are SGHTA and FQGTGA.

The V and J genes are TRBV19 and TRBJ2-7, with D tentatively TRBD1 (6 bases). From germline, CDR1 is LNHDA and CDR2 SQIVND (reference sequence). The CDR3 loop spans 14 amino acids. Trimming removed 5 bases at V and 3 bases at J, with 14 bases between. CDR3 coding DNA: TGTGCCAGTAGTTTCCAGGGGCAAAGCTACGAGCAGTACTTC. Translation: CASSFQGQSYEQYF.

The chain combines TRBV5-6 with TRBJ1-3; 9 bases align to TRBD1. Trimming at V came to 4 bases and at J to 4 bases, leaving 3 bases not matched to a gene. The CDR3 covers 14 residues. Germline V gives CDR1 SGHDT, CDR2 YYEEEE. The CDR3 DNA sequence: TGTGCCAGCAGCCGGGACAGGGAAGGAAACACCATATATTTT. Protein product: CASSRDREGNTIYF.

This rearrangement joins TRBV24-1 to TRBJ1-3, with TRBD1 as a possible D gene (6 bases). The CDR3 sequence is 16 residues long. V was cut by 2 bases and J by 7 bases, with 17 bases left in between. Germline values: CDR1 KGHDR, CDR2 SFDVKD. The CDR3 sequence is CATSDSMDSLGNTIYF. Here the CDR3 DNA reads TGTGCCACCAGTGATTCTATGGACAGTCTAGGGAACACCATATATTTT.

Concerning this clone itself: Germline and junction disagree at one end, which may indicate a read error. This rearrangement joins TRBV10-2 to TRBJ2-7; possibly TRBD2 for D (5 bases). Germline V CDR1 and CDR2: WSHSY, SAAADI. CDR3 length: 15 residues. The CDR3 here is CASREWRVSSYEQYF. For the CDR3, the DNA is TGCGCCAGCAGGGAGTGGCGGGTTTCCTCCTACGAGCAGTACTTC.

This clone was counted a few times. This chain links TRBV5-1 with TRBJ2-7, with 7 bases identical to TRBD1. The germline gives CDR1 SGHRS, CDR2 YFSETQ. The V and J ends lost 0 bases and 4 bases, in that order; junction bases with no gene match: 4. The CDR3 has 14 residues. The CDR3 region is CASSLVTGVYEQYF. In DNA form, the CDR3 reads TGCGCCAGCAGCTTGGTTACAGGGGTGTACGAGCAGTACTTC.

This clone has only one observation. The chain uses TRBV25-1 and TRBJ1-2; D may be TRBD1 (6 bases). V was pared by 6 bases and J by 8 bases, with 19 bases between. The CDR3 runs to 14 residues. Germline lookup yields CDR1 MGHDK and CDR2 SYGVNS. The CDR3 DNA reads as TGTGCCAGCAGCCAGGGGAACAGGGTGTACGGCTACACCTTC. Translated, it gives CASSQGNRVYGYTF.

The chain joins TRBV19 to TRBJ2-5; D unclear. Trimming left V 3 bases short and J 1 base short, with 12 bases between. The CDR3 is made up of 15 amino acids. CDR1 and CDR2 from the germline V gene are LNHDA and SQIVND (reference sequence). In DNA form, the CDR3 reads TGTGCCAGTAGTATTGTCGGAGTACGCCAAGAGACCCAGTACTTC. This sequence encodes CASSIVGVRQETQYF.

The V and J genes are TRBV7-9 and TRBJ2-7; D is unresolved. The V gene's germline CDR1 is SEHNR and CDR2 FQNEAQ (reference sequence). V shed 4 bases and J shed 4 bases, with 11 bases lying between them. This CDR3 has 13 amino acids. In nucleotides, the CDR3 is TGTGCCAGCAGCTCCTCGGGTTCGTACGAGCAGTACTTC. Translating gives CASSSSGSYEQYF.

The CDR3 is CASDKGQDNSPLHF. The CDR3 nucleotides read TGTGCCAGCGACAAGGGACAGGATAATTCACCCCTCCACTTT. This chain uses TRBV5-5 with TRBJ1-6; 8 positions agree with TRBD1. Germline CDR1 SGHKS, CDR2 YYEKEE (reference sequence). The CDR3 contains 14 residues. V lost 7 bases to trimming and J lost 5 bases; unmatched junction nucleotides: 5.

The V and J genes are TRBV4-3 and TRBJ1-5, with a weak D call TRBD1 (6 bases). Trimming shortened V by 1 base and J by 7 bases, and 8 bases separated the two germline ends. The CDR3 sequence is 13 residues long. Germline V CDR1 and CDR2: LGHNA, YSLEER. The CDR3 bases are TGCGCCAGCAGCCAAGTGACAGGCCAGCCCCAGCATTTT. This codes for CASSQVTGQPQHF.

This chain uses TRBV12-5 with TRBJ2-3, with 8 positions matching TRBD1. Germline CDR1 LGHNT, CDR2 FRNRAP. The CDR3 extends over 16 amino acids. V dropped 3 bases and J dropped 1; count of bases not matched to a gene: 6. In DNA form, the CDR3 reads TGTGCTAGTGGTTTCTCGCAGGGGGCTCGCACAGATACGCAGTATTTT. Translating gives CASGFSQGARTDTQYF.

The V call is TRBV5-1, the J call TRBJ1-3, with 7 bases aligning to TRBD1. The junction had 5 bases not matched to a gene; V was cut back by 9 bases and J by 2 bases. This CDR3 contains 13 residues. Germline CDR1 reads SGHRS; CDR2 reads YFSETQ. The CDR3 sequence: CATTTGPGNTIYF. CDR3 in DNA: TGCGCCACCACGACAGGGCCTGGAAACACCATATATTTT.

The rearrangement links TRBV4-1 to TRBJ2-7, with TRBD1 identical over 9 bases. The CDR3 covers 16 residues. CDR1 and CDR2 from the germline V gene are MGHRA and YSYEKL. J gave up 2 bases and V 4 bases, and 9 bases lay outside the gene matches. The CDR3 DNA reads as TGCGCCAGCAGCCGTACCGGGACAGGGCACCCCTACGAGCAGTACTTC. It encodes CASSRTGTGHPYEQYF.

The V call is TRBV2, the J call TRBJ2-6, with D perhaps TRBD1 (5 bases). Trimming cost V 7 bases and J 8 bases, with 18 bases left between them. The CDR3 sequence is 15 residues long. Germline CDR1 SNHLY, CDR2 FYNNEI. This chain's CDR3 is CASKNLAGWTNVLTF. Here the CDR3 DNA reads TGTGCCAGCAAGAATTTGGCAGGGTGGACCAACGTCCTGACTTTC.

The J gene is TRBJ1-2, the V gene TRBV4-1, with a possible D match to TRBD1 (5 bases). Germline CDR1 and CDR2: MGHRA and YSYEKL. The CDR3 totals 13 residues. Trimming shortened V by 5 bases and J by 2 bases, and 9 bases separated the two germline ends. The CDR3 is CASSVGGNYGYTF. CDR3 nucleotides: TGCGCCAGCAGCGTTGGGGGGAACTATGGCTACACCTTC.